The 8 T cell receptor beta chains below come from one sample, sequenced in a study of cytomegalovirus exposure and HLA in healthy donors. The primer mix had 60 Vbeta and 13 Jbeta primers. Method: immunoSEQ multiplex PCR; TCRdb's copy keeps in-frame clones and lacks some. Here the sample spans roughly 160,000 clones, roughly three quarters being singletons. The sample consisted of PBMCs. The receptor set was obtained from a man aged 18 to 35 in good health and CMV-seropositive.

This clone was detected once. The J gene is TRBJ2-7, the V gene TRBV6-5, with D perhaps matching TRBD1 (7 bases). Germline loops: CDR1 MNHEY, CDR2 SVGAGI. The V gene lost 3 bases and the J gene lost 3 bases, with 15 bases spanning the gap. The CDR3 is made up of 15 amino acids. This CDR3 reads CASSYDREAGYEQYF. CDR3 bases: TGTGCCAGCAGTTATGACAGGGAGGCCGGCTACGAGCAGTACTTC.

The chain couples TRBV18 to TRBJ1-5; TRBD1 matches 8 bases. Trimming cost V 5 bases and J 2 bases; bases outside gene matches: 2. Germline loops: CDR1 KGHSH, CDR2 LQKENI. The CDR3 length is 14 residues. The CDR3 DNA reads as TGTGCCAGCTCAACGGGACAGGGCAATCAGCCCCAGCATTTT. Amino acid sequence: CASSTGQGNQPQHF.

The chain combines TRBV5-1 with TRBJ1-1; 8 bases align to TRBD1. In germline, CDR1 is SGHRS, CDR2 YFSETQ. There are 17 residues in the CDR3. Losses at the gene ends were 3 bases for V and 1 base for J; bases not matched to a gene: 11. Here the CDR3 reads CASSSFSGQVSNTEAFF. CDR3 DNA sequence: TGCGCCAGCAGCTCATTCTCGGGACAGGTATCGAACACTGAAGCTTTCTTT.

The chain employs TRBV11-3 and TRBJ1-1; 8 bases fit TRBD1. V lost 1 base to trimming and J lost 8 bases; unmatched junction nucleotides: 3. The V gene's germline CDR1 is SGHNT and CDR2 YENEEA. The CDR3 has 13 amino acids. The DNA of the CDR3 is TGTGCCAGCAGCTTAGCCACAGGGGGAGAAGCTTTCTTT. Translation gives CASSLATGGEAFF. Full variable domain (rest looked up from reference TRBV11-3 and TRBJ1-1): EAGVVQSPRYKIIEKKQPVAFWCNPISGHNTLYWYLQNLGQGPELLIRYENEEAVDDSQLPKDRFSAERLKGVDSTLKIQPAELGDSAVYLCASSLATGGEAFFGQGTRLTVV.

This chain links TRBV18 with TRBJ1-1; 7 bases are shared with TRBD1. CDR1 is KGHSH, CDR2 LQKENI, per germline. The CDR3 is 15 amino acids. V gave up 8 bases and J gave up 4 bases; unmatched junction bases: 13. CDR3 coding DNA: TGTGCCAGCAAACAGTCCGACAGGGAGACCACTGAAGCTTTCTTT. Translating gives CASKQSDRETTEAFF.

This clone was seen a handful of times. The V gene is TRBV18, the J gene TRBJ2-2; 8 nucleotides align to TRBD2. CDR1 is KGHSH, CDR2 LQKENI, per germline. The J segment lost 1 base and the V segment lost 1 base, leaving 5 bases of the junction unmatched. The CDR3 contains 17 residues. The CDR3 spells CASSPRLSGGNTGELFF. CDR3 in DNA: TGTGCCAGCTCACCACGTCTGAGCGGGGGGAACACCGGGGAGCTGTTTTTT.

The chain is built from TRBV7-9 and TRBJ2-7; D perhaps matches TRBD1 (8 bases). Looked up from germline, CDR1 is SEHNR and CDR2 is FQNEAQ (reference sequence). CDR3 length equals 17 residues. Trimming took 2 bases from V and 1 from J, leaving 18 bases between them. CDR3 DNA sequence: TGTGCCAGCAGCTTAACACAGGGGGAGGGGACGTCCTACGAGCAGTACTTC. Its translation: CASSLTQGEGTSYEQYF.

This clone was counted between two and nine times. The V call is TRBV5-6, the J call TRBJ2-7, with 8 bases matching TRBD1. CDR1 and CDR2 from the germline V gene are SGHDT and YYEEEE. J gave up 7 bases and V 2 bases, and 11 bases lay outside the gene matches. This CDR3 is 15 amino acids long. The CDR3 DNA sequence: TGTGCCAGCAGCTTAGGGACAGGACGGGGACGGGAGCAGTACTTC. Translating gives CASSLGTGRGREQYF.